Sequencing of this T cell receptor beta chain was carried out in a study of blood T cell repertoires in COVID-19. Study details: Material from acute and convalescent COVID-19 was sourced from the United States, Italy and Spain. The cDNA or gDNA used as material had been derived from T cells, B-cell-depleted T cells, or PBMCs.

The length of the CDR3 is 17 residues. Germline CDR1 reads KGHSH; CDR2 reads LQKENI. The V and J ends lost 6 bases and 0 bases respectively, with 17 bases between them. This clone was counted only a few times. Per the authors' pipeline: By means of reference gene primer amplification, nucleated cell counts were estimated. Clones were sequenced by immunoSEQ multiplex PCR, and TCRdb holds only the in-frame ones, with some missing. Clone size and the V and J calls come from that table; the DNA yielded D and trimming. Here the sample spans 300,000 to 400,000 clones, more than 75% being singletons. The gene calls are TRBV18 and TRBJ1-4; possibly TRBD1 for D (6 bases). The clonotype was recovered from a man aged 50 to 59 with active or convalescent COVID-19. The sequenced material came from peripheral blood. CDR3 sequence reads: CASSKTGMGSTNEKLFF. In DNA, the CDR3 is TGTGCCAGCTCCAAAACAGGGATGGGCTCAACTAATGAAAAACTGTTTTTT.